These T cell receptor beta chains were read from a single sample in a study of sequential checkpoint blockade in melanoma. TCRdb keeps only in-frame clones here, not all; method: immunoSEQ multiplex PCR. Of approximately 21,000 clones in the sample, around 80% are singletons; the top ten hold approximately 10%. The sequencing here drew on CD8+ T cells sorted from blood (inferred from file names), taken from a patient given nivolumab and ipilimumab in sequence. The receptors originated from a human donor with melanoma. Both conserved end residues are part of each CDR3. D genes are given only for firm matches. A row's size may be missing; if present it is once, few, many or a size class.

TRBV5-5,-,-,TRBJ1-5,CASSAGQYNQPQHF,TGTGCCAGCAGCGCAGGACAATACAATCAGCCCCAGCATTTT
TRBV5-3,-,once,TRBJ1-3,CARSLRGTKGHRMNTIYF,TGTGCCAGAAGCTTGAGGGGAACAAAGGGACACCGTATGAACACCATATATTTT
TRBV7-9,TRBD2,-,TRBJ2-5,CASSLDGGRGETQYF,TGTGCCAGCAGCTTAGATGGCGGGAGAGGTGAGACCCAGTACTTC
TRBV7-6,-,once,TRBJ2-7,CASSLVVGGYEQYF,TGTGCCAGCAGCTTAGTGGTTGGGGGCTACGAGCAGTACTTC
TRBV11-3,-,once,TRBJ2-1,CASSTTGQDEQFF,TGTGCCAGCAGCACAACAGGGCAGGATGAGCAGTTCTTC
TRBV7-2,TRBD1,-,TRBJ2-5,CASSPRGGTGKETQYF,TGTGCCAGCAGCCCCAGGGGCGGGACAGGGAAAGAGACCCAGTACTTC
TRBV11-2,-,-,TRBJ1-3,CASSLDWTPRTGNTIYF,TGTGCCAGCAGCTTAGATTGGACACCGAGGACTGGAAACACCATATATTTT
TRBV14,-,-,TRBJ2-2,CASSRDRTGELFF,TGTGCCAGCAGCCGAGACAGAACCGGGGAGCTGTTTTTT
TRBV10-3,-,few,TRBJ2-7,CAISDYEAYEQYF,TGTGCCATCAGTGACTACGAAGCCTACGAGCAGTACTTC
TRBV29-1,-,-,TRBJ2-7,CSVEGENYEQYF,TGCAGCGTTGAAGGAGAGAACTACGAGCAGTACTTC
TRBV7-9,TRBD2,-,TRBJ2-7,CAGGLAGSREQYF,TGTGCCGGGGGGCTAGCGGGATCCCGCGAGCAGTACTTC
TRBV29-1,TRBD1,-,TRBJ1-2,CSVARTGDPLDYGYTF,TGCAGCGTGGCCCGAACAGGGGACCCGCTCGACTATGGCTACACCTTC
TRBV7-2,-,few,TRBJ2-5,CASSFWGVETQYF,TGTGCCAGCAGCTTCTGGGGGGTCGAGACCCAGTACTTC
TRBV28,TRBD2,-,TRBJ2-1,CASSLMLAGEEGNEQFF,TGTGCCAGCAGTTTAATGCTAGCGGGAGAAGAGGGGAATGAGCAGTTCTTC
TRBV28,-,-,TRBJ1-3,CASGLPFGGYTIYF,TGTGCCAGCGGCCTCCCGTTTGGGGGGTACACCATATATTTT
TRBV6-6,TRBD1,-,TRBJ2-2,CASRPGDRGLSGELFF,TGTGCCAGCAGGCCAGGGGACAGGGGTTTGTCCGGGGAGCTGTTTTTT
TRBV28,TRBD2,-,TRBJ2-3,CASKFAGGPTTDTQYF,TGTGCCAGCAAGTTCGCGGGAGGACCCACGACAGATACGCAGTATTTT
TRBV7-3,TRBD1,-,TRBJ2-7,CASSLGQGATEQYF,TGTGCCAGCAGCTTGGGACAGGGGGCAACCGAGCAGTACTTC
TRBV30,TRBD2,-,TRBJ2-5,CAWSLLAGGQETQYF,TGTGCCTGGAGTTTGCTAGCGGGAGGCCAAGAGACCCAGTACTTC
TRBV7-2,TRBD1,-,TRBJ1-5,CASSSQTGINQPQHF,TGTGCCAGCAGCTCCCAGACAGGGATAAATCAGCCCCAGCATTTT
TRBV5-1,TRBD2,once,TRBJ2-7,CASSLDAGGPYEQYF,TGCGCCAGCAGCTTGGATGCGGGAGGTCCCTACGAGCAGTACTTC
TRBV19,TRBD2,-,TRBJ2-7,CASSPRMRLADVYEQYF,TGTGCCAGTAGTCCCCGAATGCGTCTAGCGGATGTCTACGAGCAGTACTTC
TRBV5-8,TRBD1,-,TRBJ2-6,CASSLVRRGGPSGANVLTF,TGTGCCAGCAGCTTGGTTCGGAGAGGGGGCCCCTCTGGGGCCAACGTCCTGACTTTC
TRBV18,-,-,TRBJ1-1,CASSPRTDAAFF,TGTGCCAGCTCACCAAGGACAGACGCTGCTTTCTTT
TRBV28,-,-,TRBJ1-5,CASSFGGESQPQHF,TGTGCCAGCAGTTTTGGGGGGGAGAGTCAGCCCCAGCATTTT
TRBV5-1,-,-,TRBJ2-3,CASSLGPTSTDTQYF,TGCGCCAGCAGCTTGGGTCCGACTAGCACAGATACGCAGTATTTT
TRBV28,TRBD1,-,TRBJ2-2,CASSLSNRGSAGELFF,TGTGCCAGCAGTTTATCCAACAGGGGGTCGGCCGGGGAGCTGTTTTTT
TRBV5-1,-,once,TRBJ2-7,CASSAHSGDYEQYF,TGCGCCAGCAGCGCACATAGCGGAGACTACGAGCAGTACTTC
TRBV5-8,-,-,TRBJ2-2,CARNRVVTNTGELFF,TGTGCCAGGAACAGAGTCGTGACGAACACCGGGGAGCTGTTTTTT
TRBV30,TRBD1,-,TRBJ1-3,CAWTRTGAGNTIYF,TGTGCCTGGACTAGGACAGGGGCTGGAAACACCATATATTTT
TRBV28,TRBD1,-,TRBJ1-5,CASSSPGQGNQPQHF,TGTGCCAGCAGTTCCCCGGGACAGGGCAATCAGCCCCAGCATTTT
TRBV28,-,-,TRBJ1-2,CASGPWQYGYTF,TGTGCCAGCGGGCCGTGGCAGTATGGCTACACCTTC
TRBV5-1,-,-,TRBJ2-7,CASSLTTGNYEQYF,TGCGCCAGCAGCCTAACGACAGGAAACTACGAGCAGTACTTC
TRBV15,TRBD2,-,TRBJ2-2,CATSRDRGLGSGELFF,TGTGCCACCAGCAGAGATCGGGGACTAGGTTCCGGGGAGCTGTTTTTT
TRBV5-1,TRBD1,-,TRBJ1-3,CASSVQTGAGNTIYF,TGCGCCAGCAGCGTGCAGACAGGGGCTGGAAACACCATATATTTT
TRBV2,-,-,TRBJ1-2,CASSPDRPSYGYTF,TGTGCCAGCAGTCCCGACAGACCCTCCTATGGCTACACCTTC
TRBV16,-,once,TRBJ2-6,CASSQSLGSGSNVLTF,TGTGCCAGCAGCCAATCATTAGGATCCGGGTCCAACGTCCTGACTTTC
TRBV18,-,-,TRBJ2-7,CASSPAASSYEQYF,TGTGCCAGCTCACCGGCGGCGAGCTCCTACGAGCAGTACTTC
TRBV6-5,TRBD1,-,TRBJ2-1,CASSYSGQNNEQFF,TGTGCCAGCAGTTACTCGGGACAGAATAATGAGCAGTTCTTC
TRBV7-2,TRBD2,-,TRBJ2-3,CASSLQGTSMFDTQYF,TGTGCCAGCAGCTTACAAGGGACTAGTATGTTTGATACGCAGTATTTT
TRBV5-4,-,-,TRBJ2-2,CASSLRVPGELFF,TGTGCCAGCAGCCTCCGAGTCCCCGGGGAGCTGTTTTTT
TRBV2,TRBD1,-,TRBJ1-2,CASSTQGAANYGYTF,TGTGCCAGCAGCACACAGGGGGCGGCTAACTATGGCTACACCTTC
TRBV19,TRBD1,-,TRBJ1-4,CASSIPGQGSEKLFF,TGTGCCAGTAGTATTCCTGGACAGGGTAGTGAAAAACTGTTTTTT
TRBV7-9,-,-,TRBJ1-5,CASSPPGDRNQPQHF,TGTGCCAGCAGCCCCCCAGGGGATCGCAATCAGCCCCAGCATTTT
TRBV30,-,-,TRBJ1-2,CACLRGYGYTF,TGTGCCTGTCTAAGGGGCTATGGCTACACCTTC
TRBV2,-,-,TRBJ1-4,CASTGDDGHEKLFF,TGTGCCAGCACCGGGGATGATGGGCATGAAAAACTGTTTTTT
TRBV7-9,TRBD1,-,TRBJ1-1,CASSPIDRGQRTGEAFF,TGTGCCAGCAGCCCCATCGACAGGGGTCAGAGGACGGGTGAAGCTTTCTTT
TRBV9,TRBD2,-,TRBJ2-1,CASSVSGWSGRGNEQFF,TGTGCCAGCAGCGTATCCGGTTGGAGCGGGAGGGGGAATGAGCAGTTCTTC
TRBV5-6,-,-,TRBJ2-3,CASSLARGLASTDTQYF,TGTGCCAGCAGCTTGGCTCGCGGGCTCGCTAGCACAGATACGCAGTATTTT
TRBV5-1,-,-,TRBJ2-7,CASSLDGSQPAYEQYF,TGCGCCAGCAGCTTGGACGGGTCCCAACCCGCCTACGAGCAGTACTTC
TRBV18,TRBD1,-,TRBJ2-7,CASSPPAGGYEQYF,TGTGCCAGCTCACCACCGGCAGGGGGCTACGAGCAGTACTTC
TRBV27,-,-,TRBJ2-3,CASSLGLSFRDTQYF,TGTGCCAGCTCCCTTGGACTTTCGTTTCGGGATACGCAGTATTTT
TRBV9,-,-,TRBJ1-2,CASSVAPVNYGYTF,TGTGCCAGCAGCGTAGCCCCAGTGAACTATGGCTACACCTTC
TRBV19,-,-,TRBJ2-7,CASSIFGQPSYEQYF,TGTGCCAGTAGTATCTTCGGACAGCCCTCCTACGAGCAGTACTTC
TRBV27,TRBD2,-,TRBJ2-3,CASRSGRTDTQYF,TGTGCCAGCAGAAGCGGGAGGACAGATACGCAGTATTTT
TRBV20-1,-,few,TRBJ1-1,CSASLSTVAFF,TGCAGTGCTAGTTTGTCGACAGTGGCTTTCTTT
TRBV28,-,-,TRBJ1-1,CASGETAPNTEAFF,TGTGCCAGCGGAGAGACAGCGCCGAACACTGAAGCTTTCTTT
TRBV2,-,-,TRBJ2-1,CASMGAGMNEQFF,TGTGCCAGCATGGGAGCAGGTATGAATGAGCAGTTCTTC
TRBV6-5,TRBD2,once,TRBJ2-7,CASSYETSASYEQYF,TGTGCCAGCAGTTACGAGACTAGCGCCTCCTACGAGCAGTACTTC
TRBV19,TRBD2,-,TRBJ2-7,CASSLGTSGRRNEQYF,TGTGCCAGTAGTCTCGGGACTAGCGGGAGAAGAAACGAGCAGTACTTC